The 24 T cell receptor beta chains below were found in one sample sequenced in a study. One entry per CDR3 protein, called by TCRdb with MiXCR from the 5' RACE reads. This sample carries tens of thousands of distinct CDR3 sequences, roughly 28% of them seen once, and the ten largest clones take 2% to 2.5%. The sequenced sample was naive CD4+ T cells sorted from blood. Specified subset: naive CD4+ T cells, CD4+CD45RA+CD25-. The receptors were sampled from a female donor with breast cancer.

This clonotype was picked up many times. The rearrangement joins TRBV3-1 to TRBJ2-1; possible D gene TRBD2, 5 bases. The CDR3 sequence is 16 residues long. Germline V CDR1 and CDR2: LGHDT, YNNKEL (reference sequence). V was shortened by 6 bases and J by 0 bases, with 15 bases between the two germline ends. CDR3 residues: CASSHSRGSSYNEQFF. Written as DNA, the CDR3 is TGTGCCAGCAGTCACTCCCGGGGAAGCTCCTACAATGAGCAGTTCTTC.

The chain joins TRBV7-9 to TRBJ1-4; no reliable D call. Germline CDR1 reads SEHNR; CDR2 reads FQNEAQ (reference sequence). V was shortened by 2 bases and J by 6 bases, with 7 bases between the two germline ends. CDR3 length: 13 amino acids. CDR3 DNA: TGTGCCAGCAGCTTACCCGGATATGAAAAACTGTTTTTT. Translated, it gives CASSLPGYEKLFF.

This clonotype was detected only a few times. The V gene is TRBV6-5, the J gene TRBJ2-3; possibly TRBD1 for D (5 bases). The CDR3 covers 14 residues. Germline-derived CDR1 and CDR2 are MNHEY and SVGAGI. The V end was cut by 0 bases, the J end by 6 bases, with 10 bases between. Written as DNA, the CDR3 is TGTGCCAGCAGTTACTCGATTAAGGGGGATACGCAGTATTTT. Its translation: CASSYSIKGDTQYF.

Worth noting for this clonotype: The junction and the germline gene differ at one end; a read error may be behind it. V and J are TRBV5-1 and TRBJ2-5; D ambiguous. The CDR3 runs 15 residues. The V gene's germline CDR1 is SGHRS and CDR2 YFSETQ. CDR3 region: CASSLDLGNSGTQYF. For the CDR3, the DNA is TGTGCCAGCAGCTTGGATCTGGGGAATTCCGGTACCCAGTACTTC.

The V and J genes are TRBV5-1 and TRBJ1-3; D ambiguous. Germline CDR1 SGHRS, CDR2 YFSETQ. V was cut by 0 bases and J by 4 bases, with 8 bases left in between. The CDR3 loop spans 14 amino acids. The CDR3 loop is CASSLGTGGNTIYF. In DNA, the CDR3 is TGCGCCAGCAGCTTGGGGACGGGAGGAAACACCATATATTTT.

The rearrangement joins TRBV2 to TRBJ1-1; possible D gene TRBD1, 5 bases. This CDR3 has 14 amino acids. The germline V and J ends were trimmed by 2 bases and 4 bases, with 11 bases remaining between them. Germline V gene sequence: CDR1 SNHLY, CDR2 FYNNEI. CDR3 in amino acids: CASSERGSSTEAFF. The DNA of the CDR3 is TGTGCCAGCAGTGAAAGGGGAAGCAGCACTGAAGCTTTCTTT.

The rearrangement links TRBV4-2 to TRBJ2-2; 7 bases map to TRBD2. The germline V gene has CDR1 LGHNA and CDR2 YNFKEQ. The CDR3 has 17 residues. V was clipped by 0 bases and J by 5 bases; unmatched bases: 9. Here the CDR3 reads CASSQDLGAGPTGELFF. In DNA form, the CDR3 reads TGTGCCAGCAGCCAAGATCTCGGAGCGGGACCGACCGGGGAGCTGTTTTTT.

There are many counts of this clonotype. This chain links TRBV4-1 with TRBJ1-2; D is possibly TRBD1 (5 bases). CDR1 is MGHRA, CDR2 YSYEKL, per germline. The CDR3 loop spans 15 amino acids. V shed 6 bases and J shed 0 bases, with 14 bases lying between them. CDR3 bases: TGCGCCAGCAGTGGACCGGGACGGACTAACTATGGCTACACCTTC. Translated: CASSGPGRTNYGYTF.

This clonotype has just a few counts. V usage is TRBV11-2 and J usage is TRBJ2-7, with D tentatively TRBD2 (7 bases). Trimming took 5 bases from V and 4 from J, leaving 21 bases between them. CDR1 and CDR2 from the germline V gene are SGHAT and FQNNGV. The CDR3 consists of 16 residues. CDR3 DNA: TGTGCCAGCAGCCGGGGGGCCGGGCCTTCACATTACGAGCAGTACTTC. It translates to CASSRGAGPSHYEQYF. The complete variable domain, with remaining parts taken from reference TRBV11-2 and TRBJ2-7, reads EAGVAQSPRYKIIEKRQSVAFWCNPISGHATLYWYQQILGQGPKLLIQFQNNGVVDDSQLPKDRFSAERLKGVDSTLKIQPAKLEDSAVYLCASSRGAGPSHYEQYFGPGTRLTVT.

This clonotype was detected only a few times. The chain has TRBV20-1 and TRBJ1-5, with 8 bases matching TRBD1. The germline V gene has CDR1 DFQATT and CDR2 SNEGSKA (reference sequence). The trim removed 6 bases at V and 2 bases at J, leaving 6 bases unmatched. This CDR3 comprises 14 residues. CDR3 region: CSALTTGGNQPQHF. The DNA of the CDR3 is TGCAGTGCACTGACGACAGGGGGCAATCAGCCCCAGCATTTT.

Turning to this clonotype: A read error is possible here, since a much larger clone lies one base away. J is TRBJ1-5 and V is TRBV7-8, with D possibly TRBD1 on 6 matching bases. Germline V lookup: CDR1 SGHVS, CDR2 FQNEAQ. The CDR3 covers 13 residues. The CDR3 spells CANSPRGNQPQHF. DNA for the CDR3: TGTGCCAACAGCCCTAGGGGGAATCAGCCCCAGCATTTT.

The V call is TRBV5-1, the J call TRBJ2-3; D uncertain. The CDR3 sequence is 14 residues long. Trimming left V 3 bases short and J 8 bases short, with 16 bases between. Germline V lookup: CDR1 SGHRS, CDR2 YFSETQ. This CDR3 reads CASSSDLGIGTQYF. The CDR3 nucleotides are TGCGCCAGCAGCTCGGACCTAGGGATAGGTACGCAGTATTTT. The whole variable domain, remainder taken from reference TRBV5-1 and TRBJ2-3, is KAGVTQTPRYLIKTRGQQVTLSCSPISGHRSVSWYQQTPGQGLQFLFEYFSETQRNKGNFPGRFSGRQFSNSRSEMNVSTLELGDSALYLCASSSDLGIGTQYFGPGTRLTVL.

The V call is TRBV9, the J call TRBJ1-6; D possibly corresponds to TRBD1 (5 bases). There are 15 residues in the CDR3. The germline gives CDR1 SGDLS, CDR2 YYNGEE. Trimming cost V 1 base and J 7 bases, with 12 bases left between them. This chain's CDR3 is CASSVQGNANSPLHF. DNA of the CDR3: TGTGCCAGCAGCGTACAGGGCAACGCCAATTCACCCCTCCACTTT.

This rearrangement joins TRBV3-1 to TRBJ2-3; 10 bases agree with TRBD1. The trim removed 2 bases at V and 4 bases at J, leaving 9 bases unmatched. Germline-derived CDR1 and CDR2 are LGHDT and YNNKEL (reference sequence). The CDR3 covers 17 residues. CDR3 sequence: CASSQQKTGGFSDTQYF. Here the CDR3 DNA reads TGTGCCAGCAGCCAACAAAAGACAGGGGGCTTTTCAGATACGCAGTATTTT.

As regards this clonotype: Relative to the germline gene, one junction end is altered; a read error may explain this. This sequence joins TRBV29-1 and TRBJ2-2; the D call may be TRBD1 or TRBD2 (5 bases each). Germline loops: CDR1 SQVTM, CDR2 ANQGSEA. CDR3 size: 13 residues. As DNA, the CDR3 is TGCAGCGTTGATACAGGAAACACCGGGGAGCTGTATTTT. This translates into CSVDTGNTGELYF.

The V gene is TRBV7-2, the J gene TRBJ2-5; 7 bases are shared with TRBD1. The CDR3 runs 15 residues. V was pared by 5 bases and J by 5 bases, with 11 bases of the junction left unmatched. Germline V gene sequence: CDR1 SGHTA, CDR2 FQGNSA. In DNA, the CDR3 is TGTGCCAGCAGCCCCGACAGGGATGAGATGGAGACCCAGTACTTC. Residues: CASSPDRDEMETQYF.

A few counts support this clonotype. V is TRBV7-6 and J is TRBJ2-1; 14 bases fit TRBD2. V lost 5 bases, J lost 7 bases, and 7 bases stayed unmatched. The germline V gene encodes CDR1 SGHVS and CDR2 FNYEAQ. The CDR3 loop spans 16 amino acids. CDR3 nucleotide sequence: TGTGCCAGCAGCCTGGGGACTAGCGGGAGTAATAATGAGCAGTTCTTC. This encodes CASSLGTSGSNNEQFF.

This clonotype has a handful of counts. This chain joins TRBV4-1 and TRBJ1-6; TRBD1 matches 8 bases. Germline CDR1 and CDR2: MGHRA and YSYEKL. This CDR3 has 14 residues. V gave up 1 base and J gave up 9 bases; unmatched junction bases: 2. The DNA of the CDR3 is TGCGCCAGCAGCCAAGCAGGGGGCGGTTCACCCCTCCACTTT. Amino acids: CASSQAGGGSPLHF.

The chain employs TRBV4-1 and TRBJ1-1; D remains unclear. The CDR3 loop spans 17 amino acids. V lost 1 base and J 4 bases, leaving 19 bases between the germline ends. From germline, CDR1 is MGHRA and CDR2 YSYEKL. The CDR3 here is CASSQGNRGRTVTEAFF. CDR3 nucleotides: TGCGCCAGCAGCCAAGGCAATCGGGGTAGGACGGTCACTGAAGCTTTCTTT.

V and J are TRBV20-1 and TRBJ2-3; 11 positions match TRBD2. CDR3 length equals 17 residues. In germline, CDR1 is DFQATT, CDR2 SNEGSKA (reference sequence). The V gene end was trimmed by 1 base and the J gene end by 4 bases; junction bases not matched to a gene: 10. DNA of the CDR3: TGCAGTGCTAGAGTAATCGTAGCGGGAGGGTGGGCAGATACGCAGTATTTT. Its translation: CSARVIVAGGWADTQYF.

This chain connects TRBV28 to TRBJ1-6; D gene unclear. The CDR3 contains 14 residues. Trimming left V 6 bases short and J 0 bases short, with 6 bases between. Germline CDR1 MDHEN, CDR2 SYDVKM. CDR3 nucleotide sequence: TGTGCCAGCAGGATGAGCTCCTATAATTCACCCCTCCACTTT. Amino acid sequence: CASRMSSYNSPLHF.

The chain couples TRBV27 to TRBJ1-2, with no clear D. Germline CDR1 MNHEY, CDR2 SMNVEV (reference sequence). The CDR3 spans 13 residues. Trimming cost V 4 bases and J 0 bases, with 6 bases left between them. As DNA, the CDR3 is TGTGCCAGCAGTTATAGGGCTAACTATGGCTACACCTTC. It is translated as CASSYRANYGYTF.

The V gene is TRBV3-1, the J gene TRBJ1-1; D remains ambiguous. Germline V lookup: CDR1 LGHDT, CDR2 YNNKEL (reference sequence). The CDR3 extends over 16 amino acids. With 1 base removed from V and 2 bases from J, the gap between germline ends came to 14 bases. CDR3: CASSQGAGRANTEAFF. The CDR3, as DNA: TGTGCCAGCAGCCAAGGTGCCGGCAGAGCTAACACTGAAGCTTTCTTT. The full variable domain, rest sourced from reference TRBV3-1 and TRBJ1-1, is DTAVSQTPKYLVTQMGNDKSIKCEQNLGHDTMYWYKQDSKKFLKIMFSYNNKELIINETVPNRFSPKSPDKAHLNLHINSLELGDSAVYFCASSQGAGRANTEAFFGQGTRLTVV.

This clonotype was counted between two and nine times. The chain combines TRBV5-4 with TRBJ2-2, with 10 bases that match TRBD2. V was pared by 3 bases and J by 7 bases, with 6 bases of the junction left unmatched. Germline values: CDR1 SGHNT, CDR2 YYREEE (reference sequence). This CDR3 contains 15 residues. CDR3 in amino acids: CASSSAGGPVGELFF. The CDR3, as DNA: TGTGCCAGCAGCTCAGCGGGGGGGCCGGTCGGGGAGCTGTTTTTT.